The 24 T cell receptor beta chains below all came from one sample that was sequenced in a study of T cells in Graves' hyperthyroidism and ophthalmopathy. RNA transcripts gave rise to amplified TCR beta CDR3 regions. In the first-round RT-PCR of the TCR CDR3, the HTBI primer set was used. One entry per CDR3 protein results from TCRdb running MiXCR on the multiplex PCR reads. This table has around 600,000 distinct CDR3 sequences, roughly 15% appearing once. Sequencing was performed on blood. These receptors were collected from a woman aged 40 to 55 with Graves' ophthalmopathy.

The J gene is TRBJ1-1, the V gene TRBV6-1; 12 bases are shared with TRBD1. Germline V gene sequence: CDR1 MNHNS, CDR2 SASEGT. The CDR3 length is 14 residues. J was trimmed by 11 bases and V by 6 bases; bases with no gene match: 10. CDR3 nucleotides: TGTGCCAGCAGAGGCCCGGGACAGGGGGCTGTGGCTTTCTTT. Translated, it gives CASRGPGQGAVAFF.

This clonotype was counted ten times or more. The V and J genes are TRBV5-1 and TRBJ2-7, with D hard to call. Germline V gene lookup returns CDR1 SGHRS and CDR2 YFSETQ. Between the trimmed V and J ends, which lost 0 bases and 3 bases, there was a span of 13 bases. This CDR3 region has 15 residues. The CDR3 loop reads CASSLVGRWNYEQYF. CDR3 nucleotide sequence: TGCGCCAGCAGCTTGGTTGGTCGGTGGAACTACGAGCAGTACTTC.

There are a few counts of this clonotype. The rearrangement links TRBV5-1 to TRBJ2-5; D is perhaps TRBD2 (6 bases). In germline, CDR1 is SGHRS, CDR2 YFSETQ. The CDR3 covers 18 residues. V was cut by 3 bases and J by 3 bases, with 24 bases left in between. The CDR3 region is CASSYGGRGEGEEETQYF. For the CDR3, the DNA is TGCGCCAGCAGCTATGGAGGGCGGGGAGAGGGTGAGGAAGAGACCCAGTACTTC.

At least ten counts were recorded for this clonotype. CDR3 bases: TGTGCCAGCAGTTACTCTCCCTGGGGGGCGGAGCAAGAGACCCAGTACTTC. It codes for CASSYSPWGAEQETQYF. The rearrangement joins TRBV6-5 to TRBJ2-5; D might be TRBD1 or TRBD2, each matching 6 bases. The germline V and J ends were trimmed by 0 bases and 2 bases, with 16 bases remaining between them. Germline V CDR1 and CDR2: MNHEY, SVGAGI. CDR3 length: 17 amino acids.

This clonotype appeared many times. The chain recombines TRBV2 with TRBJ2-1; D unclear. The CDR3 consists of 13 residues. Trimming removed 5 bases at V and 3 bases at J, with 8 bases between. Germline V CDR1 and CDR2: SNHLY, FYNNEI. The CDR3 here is CASSLWSYNEQFF. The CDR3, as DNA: TGTGCCAGCAGTCTGTGGAGCTACAATGAGCAGTTCTTC.

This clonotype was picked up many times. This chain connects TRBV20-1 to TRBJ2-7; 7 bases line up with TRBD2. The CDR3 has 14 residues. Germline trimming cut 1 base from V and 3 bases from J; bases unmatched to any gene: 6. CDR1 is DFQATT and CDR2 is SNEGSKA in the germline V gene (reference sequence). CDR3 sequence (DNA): TGCAGTGCTAGAGTTACGGGGAGGGGCTACGAGCAGTACTTC. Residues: CSARVTGRGYEQYF.

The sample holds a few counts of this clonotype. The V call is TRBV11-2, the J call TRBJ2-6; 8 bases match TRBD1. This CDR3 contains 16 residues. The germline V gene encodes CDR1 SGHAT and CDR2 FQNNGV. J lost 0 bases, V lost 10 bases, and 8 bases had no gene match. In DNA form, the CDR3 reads TGTGCCACCACGGGACAGGCGAGCTCTGGGGCCAACGTCCTGACTTTC. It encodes CATTGQASSGANVLTF.

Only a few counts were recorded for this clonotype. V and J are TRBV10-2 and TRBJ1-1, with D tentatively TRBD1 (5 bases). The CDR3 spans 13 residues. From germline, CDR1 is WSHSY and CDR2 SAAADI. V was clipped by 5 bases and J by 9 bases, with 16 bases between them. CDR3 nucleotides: TGCGCCAGCAGTTTTCCGGGGGGGACTAAAGCTTTCTTT. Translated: CASSFPGGTKAFF.

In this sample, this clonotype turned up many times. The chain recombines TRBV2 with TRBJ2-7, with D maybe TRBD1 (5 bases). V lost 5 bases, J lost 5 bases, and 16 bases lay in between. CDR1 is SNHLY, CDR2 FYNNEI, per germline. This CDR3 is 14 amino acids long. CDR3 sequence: CASSPGFSVDEQYF. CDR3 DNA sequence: TGTGCCAGCAGTCCAGGGTTTTCGGTCGACGAGCAGTACTTC.

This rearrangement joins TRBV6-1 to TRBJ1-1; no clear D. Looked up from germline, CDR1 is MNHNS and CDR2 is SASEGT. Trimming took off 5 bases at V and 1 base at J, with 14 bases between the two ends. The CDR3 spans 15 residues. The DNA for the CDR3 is TGTGCCAGCAGTCTCCTTATGGGTACGAACACTGAAGCTTTCTTT. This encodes CASSLLMGTNTEAFF.

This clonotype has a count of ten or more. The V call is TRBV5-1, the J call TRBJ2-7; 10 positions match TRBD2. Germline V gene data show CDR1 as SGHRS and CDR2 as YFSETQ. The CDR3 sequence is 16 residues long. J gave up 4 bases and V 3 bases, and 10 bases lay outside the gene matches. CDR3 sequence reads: CASSSVASGSRYEQYF. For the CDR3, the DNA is TGCGCCAGCAGCTCGGTTGCTAGCGGGAGTAGGTACGAGCAGTACTTC. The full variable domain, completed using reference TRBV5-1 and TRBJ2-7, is KAGVTQTPRYLIKTRGQQVTLSCSPISGHRSVSWYQQTPGQGLQFLFEYFSETQRNKGNFPGRFSGRQFSNSRSEMNVSTLELGDSALYLCASSSVASGSRYEQYFGPGTRLTVT.

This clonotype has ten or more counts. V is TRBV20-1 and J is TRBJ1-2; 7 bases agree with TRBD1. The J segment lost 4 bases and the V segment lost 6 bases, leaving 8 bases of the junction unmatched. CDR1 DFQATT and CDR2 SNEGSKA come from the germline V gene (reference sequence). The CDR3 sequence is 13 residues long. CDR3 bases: TGCAGTGCCGCGGCGGACAGGCCCTATGGCTACACCTTC. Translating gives CSAAADRPYGYTF.

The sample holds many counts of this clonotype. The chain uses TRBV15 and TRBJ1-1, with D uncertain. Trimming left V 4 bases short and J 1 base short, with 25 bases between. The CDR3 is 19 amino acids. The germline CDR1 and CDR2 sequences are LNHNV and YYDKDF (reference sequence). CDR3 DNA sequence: TGTGCCACCAGCAATCGGGGATTGACCCCTTTTATATGGAACACTGAAGCTTTCTTT. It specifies CATSNRGLTPFIWNTEAFF.

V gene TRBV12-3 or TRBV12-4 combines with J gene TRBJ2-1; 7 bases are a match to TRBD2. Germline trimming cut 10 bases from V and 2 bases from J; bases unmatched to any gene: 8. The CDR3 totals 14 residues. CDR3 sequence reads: CATKTSQTYNEQFF. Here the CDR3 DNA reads TGTGCCACCAAGACTAGCCAAACCTACAATGAGCAGTTCTTC.

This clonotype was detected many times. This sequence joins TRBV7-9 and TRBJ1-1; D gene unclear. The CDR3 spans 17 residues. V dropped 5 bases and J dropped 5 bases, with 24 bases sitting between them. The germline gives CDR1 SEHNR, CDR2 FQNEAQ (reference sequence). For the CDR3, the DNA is TGTGCCAGCAGCAGACTCCGACGGGGTGGGTTGCCTACTGAAGCTTTCTTT. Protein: CASSRLRRGGLPTEAFF.

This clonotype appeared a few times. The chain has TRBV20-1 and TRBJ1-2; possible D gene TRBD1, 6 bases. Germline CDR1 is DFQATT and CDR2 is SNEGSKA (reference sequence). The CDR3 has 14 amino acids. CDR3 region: CSSRIGGRDGGYTF. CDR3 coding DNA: TGCTCCAGCAGAATCGGGGGCAGGGATGGTGGCTACACCTTC.

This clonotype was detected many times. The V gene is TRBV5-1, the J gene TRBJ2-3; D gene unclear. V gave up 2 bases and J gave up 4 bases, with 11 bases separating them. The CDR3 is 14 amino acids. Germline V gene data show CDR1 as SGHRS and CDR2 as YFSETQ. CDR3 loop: CASSFPQAADTQYF. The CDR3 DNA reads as TGCGCCAGCAGCTTCCCGCAGGCGGCAGATACGCAGTATTTT.

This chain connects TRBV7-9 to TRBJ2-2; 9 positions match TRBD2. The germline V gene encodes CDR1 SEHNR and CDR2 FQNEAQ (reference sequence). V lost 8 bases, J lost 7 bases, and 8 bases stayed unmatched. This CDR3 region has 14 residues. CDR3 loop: CASQGTSWIGELFF. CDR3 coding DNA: TGTGCCAGCCAAGGGACTAGCTGGATCGGGGAGCTGTTTTTT.

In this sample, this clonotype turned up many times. DNA for the CDR3: TGTGCCAGCAGCTTCCTCGGGGAGACCCAGTACTTC. Translation: CASSFLGETQYF. The rearrangement uses TRBV12-3 or TRBV12-4 and TRBJ2-5; no firm D call. This CDR3 has 12 amino acids. V lost 6 bases and J lost 5, with 10 bases in between.

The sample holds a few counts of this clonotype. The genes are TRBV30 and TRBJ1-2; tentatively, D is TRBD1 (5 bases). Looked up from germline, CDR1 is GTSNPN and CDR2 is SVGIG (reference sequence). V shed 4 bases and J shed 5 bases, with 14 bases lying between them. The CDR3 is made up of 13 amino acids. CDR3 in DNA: TGTGCCTGGAATCAGGGACGCGGGTATGGCTACACCTTC. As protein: CAWNQGRGYGYTF.

The DNA of the CDR3 is TGCGCCAGCAGCTTGGGTATCCTAGGGGCAGATACGCAGTATTTT. It encodes CASSLGILGADTQYF. The chain combines TRBV5-1 with TRBJ2-3; a possible D gene is TRBD1 (5 bases). CDR3 length: 15 residues. CDR1 is SGHRS and CDR2 is YFSETQ in the germline V gene. V lost 0 bases, J lost 4 bases, and 12 bases lay in between.

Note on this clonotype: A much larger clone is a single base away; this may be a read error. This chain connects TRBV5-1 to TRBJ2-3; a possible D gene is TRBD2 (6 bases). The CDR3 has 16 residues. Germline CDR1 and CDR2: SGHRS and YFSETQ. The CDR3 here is CAGSPGSSGFTDTQYF. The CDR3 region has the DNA TGCGCCGGCAGCCCCGGATCGAGCGGGTTCACAGATACGCAGTATTTT.

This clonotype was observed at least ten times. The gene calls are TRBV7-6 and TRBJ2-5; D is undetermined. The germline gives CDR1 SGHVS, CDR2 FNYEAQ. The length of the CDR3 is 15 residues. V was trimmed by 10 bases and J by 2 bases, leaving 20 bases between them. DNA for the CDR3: TGTGCCACATCACGGGCGTGGAGCGCGCAAGAGACCCAGTACTTC. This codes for CATSRAWSAQETQYF.

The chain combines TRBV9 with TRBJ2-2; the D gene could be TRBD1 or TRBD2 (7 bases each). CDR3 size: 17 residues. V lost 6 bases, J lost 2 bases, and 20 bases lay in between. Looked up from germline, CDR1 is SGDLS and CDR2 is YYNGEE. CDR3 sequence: CASTAQGGAGNTGELFF. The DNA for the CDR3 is TGTGCCAGCACCGCTCAGGGGGGAGCGGGAAACACCGGGGAGCTGTTTTTT.